The rows below give T cell receptor beta chains drawn from one sample of a study of blood T cell repertoires in COVID-19. Clones were sequenced by immunoSEQ multiplex PCR, and TCRdb holds only the in-frame ones, with some missing. This table holds roughly 170,000 clones, around 79% found once. Specimen: peripheral blood. The origin of the receptors is a woman between 55 and 75 years old with COVID-19, enrolled during active disease. CDR3s include the opening cysteine and the closing phenylalanine or tryptophan. The order of the fields is CDR3 protein, CDR3 DNA, clone size, J gene, V gene, D gene. D genes are given only for firm matches. Part of the rows lack a size; the others show once, few, many or a class for expanded clones.

CASSVGVTSSTDTQYF | TGTGCCAGCAGCGTAGGCGTAACCTCTAGCACAGATACGCAGTATTTT | NA | TRBJ2-3 | TRBV9 | NA
CASSRDPSGRGEQFF | TGTGCCAGCAGCCGAGACCCTAGCGGGAGGGGTGAGCAGTTCTTC | NA | TRBJ2-1 | TRBV7-6 | TRBD2
CASSSKDRGGLNTEAFF | TGTGCCAGCAGCTCGAAAGACAGGGGGGGCTTGAACACTGAAGCTTTCTTT | NA | TRBJ1-1 | TRBV5-6 | TRBD1
CASSQDGASGGADTQYF | TGCGCCAGCAGCCAAGATGGGGCTAGCGGGGGGGCAGATACGCAGTATTTT | NA | TRBJ2-3 | TRBV4-1 | TRBD2
CASSQSMQGSTLRNEQFF | TGTGCCAGCAGCCAAAGTATGCAGGGGAGTACATTACGCAATGAGCAGTTCTTC | NA | TRBJ2-1 | TRBV11-2 | NA
CASSPDRTAGELFF | TGTGCCAGCTCACCGGACAGAACGGCCGGGGAGCTGTTTTTT | NA | TRBJ2-2 | TRBV18 | NA
CASSLGGGWGEQFF | TGTGCCAGCAGTTTAGGGGGAGGGTGGGGTGAGCAGTTCTTC | NA | TRBJ2-1 | TRBV27 | TRBD2
CASNQVGDKNIQYF | TGTGCCAGTAATCAAGTAGGAGACAAAAACATTCAGTACTTC | NA | TRBJ2-4 | TRBV19 | NA
CASSYTGGTTEAFF | TGTGCCAGCTCCTATACGGGGGGCACCACTGAAGCTTTCTTT | NA | TRBJ1-1 | TRBV18 | NA
CASSYSRGGPEKLFF | TGTGCCAGCAGTTACTCCCGGGGGGGACCAGAAAAACTGTTTTTT | NA | TRBJ1-4 | TRBV6-5 | NA
CASSLRWARGTGELFF | TGTGCCAGCAGCTTAAGATGGGCAAGGGGAACCGGGGAGCTGTTTTTT | few | TRBJ2-2 | TRBV7-6 | NA
CASSLFAEGYEQYF | TGTGCCAGCAGCTTATTTGCGGAGGGTTACGAGCAGTACTTC | NA | TRBJ2-7 | TRBV7-2 | NA
CATSTSGTGKWKAFF | TGTGCCACCAGCACCTCCGGGACAGGGAAATGGAAAGCTTTCTTT | NA | TRBJ1-1 | TRBV15 | TRBD1
CASSVGVSGRSTYNEQFF | TGTGCCAGCAGCGTAGGGGTTAGCGGGAGGTCGACCTACAATGAGCAGTTCTTC | NA | TRBJ2-1 | TRBV9 | TRBD2